One and the same sample provided the 9 T cell receptor beta chains below, sequenced in a study of blood T cell repertoires in COVID-19. Assay: immunoSEQ multiplex PCR; the TCRdb copy retains only in-frame clones and omits some. Of under 150,000 clones in the sample, around four fifths were seen once. The sample was PBMCs or T cells enriched from blood (not recorded which). The origin of the receptors is a man in his thirties or forties who had recovered from COVID-19.

The chain couples TRBV2 to TRBJ2-7; TRBD2 matches 10 bases. CDR3 length equals 15 residues. V was pared by 2 bases and J by 2 bases, with 3 bases of the junction left unmatched. Looked up from germline, CDR1 is SNHLY and CDR2 is FYNNEI. CDR3 nucleotide sequence: TGTGCCAGCAGTGAAATCGGGACTAGCGCCTACGAGCAGTACTTC. Amino acid sequence: CASSEIGTSAYEQYF.

The chain uses TRBV10-1 and TRBJ1-1; TRBD1 matches at 9 bases. V dropped 6 bases and J dropped 5; count of bases not matched to a gene: 7. The germline V gene has CDR1 WNHNN and CDR2 SYGVQD (reference sequence). CDR3 size: 14 residues. CDR3 loop: CASSPGQGITEAFF. In DNA, the CDR3 is TGCGCCAGCAGCCCGGGACAGGGTATAACTGAAGCTTTCTTT.

The V gene is TRBV5-1, the J gene TRBJ2-3, with unresolved D. V dropped 6 bases and J dropped 0 bases, with 11 bases sitting between them. The CDR3 spans 14 residues. Germline V gene lookup returns CDR1 SGHRS and CDR2 YFSETQ. In DNA form, the CDR3 reads TGCGCCAGCACCCGAGGATCAAGCACAGATACGCAGTATTTT. Its protein product is CASTRGSSTDTQYF.

This clone was seen only a few times. The genes are TRBV19 and TRBJ1-3; D might be TRBD1 (5 bases). With 7 bases removed from V and 0 bases from J, the gap between germline ends came to 16 bases. Germline CDR1 and CDR2: LNHDA and SQIVND (reference sequence). This CDR3 has 16 amino acids. The CDR3 sequence is CASTWGGQSSGNTIYF. The CDR3 DNA reads TGTGCCAGTACCTGGGGCGGCCAAAGCTCTGGAAACACCATATATTTT.

V usage is TRBV5-4 and J usage is TRBJ2-7; 7 bases match TRBD1. Trimming removed 3 bases from V and 6 bases from J; junction bases left unmatched: 3. The CDR3 runs to 12 residues. CDR1 and CDR2 (germline): SGHNT, YYREEE (reference sequence). In nucleotides, the CDR3 is TGTGCCAGCAGCTCGACAGGGCCCGAGCAGTACTTC. Its protein product is CASSSTGPEQYF.

The chain has TRBV5-6 and TRBJ2-2; D might be TRBD1 (6 bases). The CDR3 spans 16 residues. Trimming removed 0 bases at V and 5 bases at J, with 14 bases between. Germline values: CDR1 SGHDT, CDR2 YYEEEE. CDR3 in amino acids: CASSLESQGRTGELFF. The CDR3 DNA reads as TGTGCCAGCAGCTTGGAGTCCCAGGGGCGGACCGGGGAGCTGTTTTTT.

The chain recombines TRBV4-1 with TRBJ2-5; 10 bases agree with TRBD2. V gave up 5 bases and J gave up 5 bases; unmatched junction bases: 14. This CDR3 has 17 amino acids. Germline lookup yields CDR1 MGHRA and CDR2 YSYEKL. CDR3 in amino acids: CASSITSGTPAGETQYF. In DNA form, the CDR3 reads TGCGCCAGCAGCATCACTAGCGGGACGCCGGCTGGGGAGACCCAGTACTTC.

This clone was counted once. CDR3 nucleotide sequence: TGTGCCAGCAGCTTGTGGCTAGCGGGTCTTGGGGAGCAGTACTTC. It specifies CASSLWLAGLGEQYF. The rearrangement joins TRBV5-6 to TRBJ2-7; 8 bases are shared with TRBD2. The V gene's germline CDR1 is SGHDT and CDR2 YYEEEE. V shed 1 base, J shed 7 bases, and the junction held 10 bases outside the gene matches. The CDR3 is made up of 15 amino acids.

This clone was seen only a few times. The chain uses TRBV4-1 and TRBJ1-1, with a tentative D call TRBD1 (6 bases). The germline V gene encodes CDR1 MGHRA and CDR2 YSYEKL. Between the trimmed V and J ends, which lost 4 bases and 4 bases, there was a span of 10 bases. The CDR3 is made up of 13 amino acids. DNA of the CDR3: TGCGCCAGCAGCCGGGGACAAAGCACTGAAGCTTTCTTT. Its protein is CASSRGQSTEAFF.